Listed here are 16 T cell receptor beta chains from one sample, sequenced in a study of T cell repertoires in ileal Crohn's disease. Sequenced by immunoSEQ multiplex PCR; TCRdb stores in-frame clones only, minus some. Of over 12,000 clones in the sample, roughly 80% were seen once. Sequencing was performed on ileal tissue. All receptors come from an adult with Crohn's disease.

V usage is TRBV5-1 and J usage is TRBJ2-7; a weak D match, TRBD1 (6 bases). The V end lost 3 bases, the J end lost 12 bases, and 19 bases lay between the germline ends. The CDR3 length is 13 residues. Per the germline V gene, CDR1 is SGHRS and CDR2 is YFSETQ. This CDR3 is CASSSTGDTPGYF. CDR3 DNA: TGCGCCAGCAGCTCTACCGGGGACACCCCGGGGTACTTC.

The chain links TRBV11-2 to TRBJ2-5; D is perhaps TRBD2 (5 bases). Germline loops: CDR1 SGHAT, CDR2 FQNNGV. CDR3 size: 13 residues. V was clipped by 5 bases and J by 2 bases, with 9 bases between them. CDR3 loop: CASSPQRQETQYF. The CDR3 bases are TGTGCCAGCAGCCCCCAGCGGCAAGAGACCCAGTACTTC. The variable domain in full, with the rest retrieved from reference TRBV11-2 and TRBJ2-5, is EAGVAQSPRYKIIEKRQSVAFWCNPISGHATLYWYQQILGQGPKLLIQFQNNGVVDDSQLPKDRFSAERLKGVDSTLKIQPAKLEDSAVYLCASSPQRQETQYFGPGTRLLVL.

The V gene is TRBV27, the J gene TRBJ2-4; 13 nucleotides line up with TRBD2. This CDR3 region has 16 residues. After removal of 7 bases from V and 0 bases from J, the junction contained 3 bases not matched to a gene. The germline V gene encodes CDR1 MNHEY and CDR2 SMNVEV (reference sequence). The CDR3 nucleotides are TGTGCCAGCAAGGGACTAGCGGGGTTAGCCAAAAACATTCAGTACTTC. It translates to CASKGLAGLAKNIQYF.

The J gene is TRBJ2-5, the V gene TRBV7-9; D possibly corresponds to TRBD2 (6 bases). The CDR3 sequence is 14 residues long. Germline V lookup: CDR1 SEHNR, CDR2 FQNEAQ (reference sequence). The germline V and J ends were trimmed by 1 base and 4 bases, with 10 bases remaining between them. This chain's CDR3 is CASSLGGAGETQYF. The CDR3 DNA reads as TGTGCCAGCAGCTTAGGCGGGGCGGGAGAGACCCAGTACTTC.

The chain has TRBV5-1 and TRBJ2-5, with 7 nucleotides matching TRBD1. Germline loops: CDR1 SGHRS, CDR2 YFSETQ. J was trimmed by 5 bases and V by 0 bases; bases with no gene match: 7. CDR3 length: 15 residues. This CDR3 is CASSLAGTAMETQYF. CDR3 bases: TGCGCCAGCAGCTTGGCGGGGACAGCTATGGAGACCCAGTACTTC. The full variable domain, its missing parts supplied by reference TRBV5-1 and TRBJ2-5, is KAGVTQTPRYLIKTRGQQVTLSCSPISGHRSVSWYQQTPGQGLQFLFEYFSETQRNKGNFPGRFSGRQFSNSRSEMNVSTLELGDSALYLCASSLAGTAMETQYFGPGTRLLVL.

V gene TRBV7-2 combines with J gene TRBJ1-2; D gene uncertain. The CDR3 spans 14 residues. V was clipped by 5 bases and J by 4 bases, with 14 bases between them. The V gene's germline CDR1 is SGHTA and CDR2 FQGNSA. CDR3 in DNA: TGTGCCAGCAGCCACCCAGGTTCTTTCTATGGCTACACCTTC. This translates into CASSHPGSFYGYTF.

This chain joins TRBV30 and TRBJ2-1; D perhaps matches TRBD2 (5 bases). This CDR3 is 12 amino acids long. The V gene lost 0 bases and the J gene lost 9 bases, with 9 bases spanning the gap. Germline V CDR1 and CDR2: GTSNPN, SVGIG (reference sequence). As DNA, the CDR3 is TGTGCCTGGAGTGTCGGACGGGGTGAGCAGTTCTTC. Its translation is CAWSVGRGEQFF.

V is TRBV27 and J is TRBJ2-7; TRBD1 matches at 7 bases. Trimming took 4 bases from V and 2 from J; bases not matched to a gene: 8. There are 15 residues in the CDR3. Germline V gene sequence: CDR1 MNHEY, CDR2 SMNVEV (reference sequence). In nucleotides, the CDR3 is TGTGCCAGCAGTTCCCGCCTAGGGACAGCCTACGAGCAGTACTTC. Protein: CASSSRLGTAYEQYF.

This rearrangement joins TRBV6-6 to TRBJ2-7; 12 bases are a match to TRBD2. Germline CDR1 MNHNY, CDR2 SVGAGI (reference sequence). The CDR3 is 14 residues long. V lost 2 bases and J lost 7; bases outside the gene matches: 3. The CDR3 loop is CASSYASGGGEQYF. CDR3 nucleotides: TGTGCCAGCAGTTACGCTAGCGGGGGGGGTGAGCAGTACTTC.

This rearrangement joins TRBV6-5 to TRBJ2-7; 12 nucleotides align to TRBD2. This CDR3 is built from 15 residues. Germline CDR1 is MNHEY and CDR2 is SVGAGI. After removal of 6 bases from V and 4 bases from J, the junction contained 7 bases not matched to a gene. CDR3 region: CASRYQTSGRYEQYF. The CDR3 bases are TGTGCCAGCAGGTACCAGACTAGCGGGAGATACGAGCAGTACTTC.

The chain combines TRBV5-1 with TRBJ2-1; 7 bases are shared with TRBD2. Germline lookup yields CDR1 SGHRS and CDR2 YFSETQ. The CDR3 spans 15 residues. Trimming at V came to 5 bases and at J to 4 bases, leaving 9 bases not matched to a gene. DNA of the CDR3: TGCGCCAGCAGTCCGGGAGGCGGCCTTTACAATGAGCAGTTCTTC. Translation: CASSPGGGLYNEQFF. The full variable domain, completed using reference TRBV5-1 and TRBJ2-1, is KAGVTQTPRYLIKTRGQQVTLSCSPISGHRSVSWYQQTPGQGLQFLFEYFSETQRNKGNFPGRFSGRQFSNSRSEMNVSTLELGDSALYLCASSPGGGLYNEQFFGPGTRLTVL.

This rearrangement joins TRBV6-1 to TRBJ2-4, with D possibly matching TRBD2 (6 bases). V dropped 1 base and J dropped 1 base, with 11 bases sitting between them. Per germline, CDR1 MNHNS and CDR2 SASEGT. The CDR3 runs to 16 residues. CDR3 sequence: CASSEETEGAKNIQYF. The CDR3 DNA sequence: TGTGCCAGCAGTGAAGAAACGGAGGGGGCCAAAAACATTCAGTACTTC.

The rearrangement joins TRBV11-2 to TRBJ1-1; 12 bases agree with TRBD1. Per the germline V gene, CDR1 is SGHAT and CDR2 is FQNNGV. The V gene end was trimmed by 5 bases and the J gene end by 3 bases; junction bases not matched to a gene: 4. The CDR3 is 15 amino acids. The CDR3 spells CASSPRDRGHTEAFF. The DNA of the CDR3 is TGTGCCAGCAGCCCCCGGGACAGGGGGCACACTGAAGCTTTCTTT.

The gene calls are TRBV11-1 and TRBJ2-1, with TRBD2 identical over 8 bases. The CDR3 consists of 16 residues. Losses at the gene ends were 5 bases for V and 0 bases for J; bases not matched to a gene: 6. Germline values: CDR1 SGHAT, CDR2 FQDESV (reference sequence). This chain's CDR3 is CASSITSGRSYNEQFF. Written as DNA, the CDR3 is TGTGCCAGCAGCATTACTAGCGGTCGCTCCTACAATGAGCAGTTCTTC.

The rearrangement joins TRBV9 to TRBJ2-3; unclear D gene. With 0 bases removed from V and 4 bases from J, the gap between germline ends came to 6 bases. Germline V lookup: CDR1 SGDLS, CDR2 YYNGEE. The CDR3 runs 13 residues. This CDR3 reads CASSVVFADTQYF. As DNA, the CDR3 is TGTGCCAGCAGCGTAGTTTTCGCAGATACGCAGTATTTT.

The V gene is TRBV6-5, the J gene TRBJ1-4; possibly TRBD1 for D (6 bases). CDR3 length: 13 amino acids. V lost 6 bases and J lost 7, with 12 bases in between. The germline V gene has CDR1 MNHEY and CDR2 SVGAGI. The CDR3 reads CASRRDNSEKLFF. The CDR3, as DNA: TGTGCCAGCAGGAGGGACAACTCTGAAAAACTGTTTTTT.